The rows below give T cell receptor beta chains drawn from one sample of a study of cytomegalovirus exposure and HLA in healthy donors. Generated by immunoSEQ multiplex PCR, the TCRdb table keeps only in-frame clones and is missing some. Of 100,000 to 120,000 clones in the sample, roughly 15% were seen once. The material sequenced was PBMCs. These receptors were collected from a female donor in good health and CMV-seronegative. The CDR3 runs from the conserved cysteine through the conserved F or W. A D gene is named only where the DNA matches it firmly. Clone size is given for some rows only: seen once, a few or many times, or a class if the clone is expanded.

clone size	V gene	J gene	D gene	CDR3 DNA	CDR3 protein
few	TRBV19	TRBJ2-3	TRBD1	TGTGCCAGTAGTACACGACAGGGCGCAGATACGCAGTATTTT	CASSTRQGADTQYF
few	TRBV5-6	TRBJ1-1	TRBD1	TGTGCCAGCAGATCGGGAGCCGGGACAGTGAACACTGAAGCTTTCTTT	CASRSGAGTVNTEAFF
few	TRBV4-1	TRBJ2-7	TRBD1	TGCGCCAGCAGCCAAGGAAAGGGACAGCGTACAACCTACGAGCAGTACTTC	CASSQGKGQRTTYEQYF
NA	TRBV28	TRBJ1-4	NA	TGTGCCAGCAGGTCAGGGACATCTAATGAAAAACTGTTTTTT	CASRSGTSNEKLFF
few	TRBV5-1	TRBJ2-7	NA	TGCGCCAGCTCAAACCCTGACAACACCTACGAGCAGTACTTC	CASSNPDNTYEQYF
few	TRBV7-8	TRBJ1-1	NA	TGTGCCAGCAGCTTACCAGGGGATTCGGGGTTGAACACTGAAGCTTTCTTT	CASSLPGDSGLNTEAFF
NA	TRBV6-1	TRBJ1-1	NA	TGTGCCAGCAGCAGGGAGGAGAACACTGAAGCTTTCTTT	CASSREENTEAFF
few	TRBV23-1	TRBJ1-4	NA	TGCGCCAGCAGTCGGGGGGACGAAAAACTGTTTTTT	CASSRGDEKLFF
NA	TRBV6-1	TRBJ1-2	NA	TGTGCCAGCAGTGAAGCCCCGGGTGGCGGCTATGGCTACACCTTC	CASSEAPGGGYGYTF
few	TRBV5-1	TRBJ2-5	TRBD2	TGCGCCAGCAGCTTGAACCTAGCGGGGGGGTGGAAAGAGACCCAGTACTTC	CASSLNLAGGWKETQYF
few	TRBV4-2	TRBJ2-5	NA	TGTGCCAGCAGCCACCTCGGGAGAATAGAGACCCAGTACTTC	CASSHLGRIETQYF
few	TRBV19	TRBJ1-1	NA	TGTGCCAGTCTGGGGGCGTCGGACACTGAAGCTTTCTTT	CASLGASDTEAFF
NA	TRBV19	TRBJ1-2	NA	TGTGCCAGTAGACAGGGTTCCAGCTATGGCTACACCTTC	CASRQGSSYGYTF
few	TRBV29-1	TRBJ2-7	TRBD2	TGCAGCGTTAGTTGGCGGGGGGACATCTACGAGCAGTACTTC	CSVSWRGDIYEQYF
few	TRBV15	TRBJ1-5	NA	TGTGCCACCAGCAGTGAAGGACAGATTAATCAGCCCCAGCATTTT	CATSSEGQINQPQHF
medium-sized	TRBV4-3	TRBJ2-2	NA	TGCGCCAGCAGCCACCCCTTGGACAGTAACACCGGGGAGCTGTTTTTT	CASSHPLDSNTGELFF
NA	TRBV11-2	TRBJ1-2	NA	TGTGCCAGCAGCTTAGGGTTAGGGGAGGCTATCTATGGCTACACCTTC	CASSLGLGEAIYGYTF
NA	TRBV6-6	TRBJ2-3	NA	TGTGCCAGCAGCCGCCTGGGAGGCGGTGCGGATACGCAGTATTTT	CASSRLGGGADTQYF
NA	TRBV7-9	TRBJ1-4	NA	TGTGCCAGCAGCTTACCCACCTGGACCAGGGGTGAAAAACTGTTTTTT	CASSLPTWTRGEKLFF
NA	TRBV18	TRBJ2-7	NA	TGTGCCAGCTCACCACGGCAGGGGGGCTCCTACGAGCAGTACTTC	CASSPRQGGSYEQYF
few	TRBV4-1	TRBJ2-3	TRBD1	TGCGCCAGCAGCCAAGACAGGACAGGGGGCAGGACAGATACGCAGTATTTT	CASSQDRTGGRTDTQYF
few	TRBV11-2	TRBJ1-2	NA	TGTGCCAGCAGCTTAGGCGGGAACGGCTACACCTTC	CASSLGGNGYTF
few	TRBV29-1	TRBJ2-1	TRBD2	TGCAGCGTTGAAGAGGTAATAGCGGGGTACAATGAGCAGTTCTTC	CSVEEVIAGYNEQFF
NA	TRBV19	TRBJ2-5	TRBD1	TGTGCCAGTAGCCCACAGGGGCCCCGGGAGACCCAGTACTTC	CASSPQGPRETQYF
NA	TRBV18	TRBJ2-1	NA	TGTGCCAGCTCCCAGCGACAGGGAGGCAATGAGCAGTTCTTC	CASSQRQGGNEQFF